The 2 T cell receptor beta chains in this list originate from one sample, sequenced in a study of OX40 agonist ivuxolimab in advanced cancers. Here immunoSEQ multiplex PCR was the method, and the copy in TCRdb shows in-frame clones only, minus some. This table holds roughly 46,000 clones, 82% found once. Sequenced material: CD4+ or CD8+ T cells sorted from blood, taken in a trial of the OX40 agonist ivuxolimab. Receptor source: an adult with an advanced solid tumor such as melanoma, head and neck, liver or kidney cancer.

The CDR3 DNA follows: TGTGCCAGCAGTTACCATCATGCGATGGGGTCCACTGAAGCTTTCTTT. It yields the protein CASSYHHAMGSTEAFF. This chain links TRBV6-5 with TRBJ1-1; no reliable D call. The CDR3 sequence is 16 residues long. V gave up 2 bases and J gave up 4 bases, with 17 bases separating them. CDR1 and CDR2 (germline): MNHEY, SVGAGI.

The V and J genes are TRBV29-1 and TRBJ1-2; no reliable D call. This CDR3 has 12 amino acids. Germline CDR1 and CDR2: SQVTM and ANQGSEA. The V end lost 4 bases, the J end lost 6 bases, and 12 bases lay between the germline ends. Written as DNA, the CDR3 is TGCAGCGTTGTACCCAATATCGATGGCTACACCTTC. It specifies CSVVPNIDGYTF.